One and the same sample provided the 5 T cell receptor beta chains below, sequenced in a study of T-cell reconstitution after alpha-beta-depleted transplantation in children. Preparation of the TCRbeta library used unique molecular identifiers. TCRdb analysed the PCR reads with MiXCR anew, one entry per CDR3 protein. The table records 250,000 to 350,000 distinct CDR3 sequences, 9.5% to 10% of them present only once. Specimen: PBMCs from the stem cell graft donor, collected from the stem cell graft. The receptors shown here come from a human donor who donated a stem cell graft to a child with SCID.

The DNA of the CDR3 is TGCAGTGCTCCCAGGGGGGCCCTAAGCACAGATACGCAGTATTTT. This translates into CSAPRGALSTDTQYF. This chain connects TRBV20-1 to TRBJ2-3, with a possible D match to TRBD1 (7 bases). This CDR3 is built from 15 residues. Trimming stripped 5 bases from V and 0 bases from J, with 15 bases between. CDR1 is DFQATT, CDR2 SNEGSKA, per germline (reference sequence).

This clonotype came up a few times. The V call is TRBV2, the J call TRBJ1-1; D is ambiguous. This CDR3 comprises 11 residues. V was cut by 10 bases and J by 11 bases, with 17 bases left in between. Germline CDR1 SNHLY, CDR2 FYNNEI. The CDR3 sequence is CATSAGSDAFF. In DNA, the CDR3 is TGTGCCACCTCAGCGGGTAGCGACGCTTTCTTT. Full variable domain (rest looked up from reference TRBV2 and TRBJ1-1): EPEVTQTPSHQVTQMGQEVILRCVPISNHLYFYWYRQILGQKVEFLVSFYNNEISEKSEIFDDQFSVERPDGSNFTLKIRSTKLEDSAMYFCATSAGSDAFFGQGTRLTVV.

This clonotype was observed at least ten times. The V and J genes are TRBV6-4 and TRBJ2-3, with TRBD1 identical over 11 bases. The ends lost 0 bases at V and 4 bases at J; junction bases unmatched: 0. The germline gives CDR1 MRHNA, CDR2 SNTAGT. The CDR3 contains 15 residues. CDR3 DNA: TGTGCCAGCAGTGACTCGGGACAGGGGGCAGATACGCAGTATTTT. Amino acid sequence: CASSDSGQGADTQYF.

This clonotype has at least ten counts. The chain uses TRBV4-1 and TRBJ2-7, with a possible D match to TRBD2 (6 bases). This CDR3 has 13 residues. Trimming took 4 bases from V and 3 from J, leaving 10 bases between them. CDR1 and CDR2 from the germline V gene are MGHRA and YSYEKL. The CDR3 coding sequence is TGCGCCAGCAGCCGGGGGGTCGACTACGAGCAGTACTTC. It specifies CASSRGVDYEQYF.

This chain connects TRBV6-5 to TRBJ2-7; D not certain. From germline, CDR1 is MNHEY and CDR2 SVGAGI. V gave up 0 bases and J gave up 0 bases, with 6 bases separating them. This CDR3 region has 14 residues. CDR3 in amino acids: CASSYSYSSYEQYF. In DNA form, the CDR3 reads TGTGCCAGCAGTTACTCGTACAGCTCCTACGAGCAGTACTTC.